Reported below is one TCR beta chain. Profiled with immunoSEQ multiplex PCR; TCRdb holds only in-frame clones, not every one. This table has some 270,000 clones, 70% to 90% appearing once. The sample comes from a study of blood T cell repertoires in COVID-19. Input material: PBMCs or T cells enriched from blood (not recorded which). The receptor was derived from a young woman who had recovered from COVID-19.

The CDR3 bases are TGTGCCAGTCTTTCTGAACCCTTGGCGGGGGGACCAGAGACCCAGTACTTC. It encodes CASLSEPLAGGPETQYF. V is TRBV2 and J is TRBJ2-5; 8 bases fit TRBD2. CDR1 is SNHLY, CDR2 FYNNEI, per germline. Unmatched junction bases numbered 19, after V lost 9 bases and J lost 4 bases. The CDR3 contains 17 residues.